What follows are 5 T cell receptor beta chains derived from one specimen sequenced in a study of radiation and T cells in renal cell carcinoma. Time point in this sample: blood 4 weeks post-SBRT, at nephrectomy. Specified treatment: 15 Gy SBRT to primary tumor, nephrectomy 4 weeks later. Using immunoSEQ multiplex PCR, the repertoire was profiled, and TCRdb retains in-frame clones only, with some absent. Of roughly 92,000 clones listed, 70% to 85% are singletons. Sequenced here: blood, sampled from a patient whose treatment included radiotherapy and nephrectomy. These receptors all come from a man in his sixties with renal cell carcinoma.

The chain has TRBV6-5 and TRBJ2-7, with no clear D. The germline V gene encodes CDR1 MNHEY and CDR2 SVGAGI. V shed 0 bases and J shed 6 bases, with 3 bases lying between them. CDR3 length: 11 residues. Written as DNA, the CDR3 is TGTGCCAGCAGTTACTCGTTCGAGCAGTACTTC. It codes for CASSYSFEQYF.

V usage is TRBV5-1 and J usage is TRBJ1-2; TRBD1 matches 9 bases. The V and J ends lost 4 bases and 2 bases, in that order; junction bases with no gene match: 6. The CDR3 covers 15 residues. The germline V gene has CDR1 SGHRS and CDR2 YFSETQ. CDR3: CASSVAGTGNYGYTF. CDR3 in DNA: TGCGCCAGCAGCGTAGCCGGGACAGGGAACTATGGCTACACCTTC.

The chain's CDR3 is CASSSGQSYGYTF. The CDR3 bases are TGTGCCAGCAGCTCGGGACAGAGCTATGGCTACACCTTC. This rearrangement joins TRBV5-6 to TRBJ1-2, with TRBD1 matching over 7 bases. The V gene's germline CDR1 is SGHDT and CDR2 YYEEEE. V dropped 3 bases and J dropped 4; count of bases not matched to a gene: 3. The CDR3 runs 13 residues.

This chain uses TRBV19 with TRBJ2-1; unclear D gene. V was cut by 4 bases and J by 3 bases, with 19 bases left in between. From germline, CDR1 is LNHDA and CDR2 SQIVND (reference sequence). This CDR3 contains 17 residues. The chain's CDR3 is CASSTVDSSSFYNEQFF. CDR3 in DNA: TGTGCCAGTAGTACCGTCGATAGTAGCAGTTTCTACAATGAGCAGTTCTTC.

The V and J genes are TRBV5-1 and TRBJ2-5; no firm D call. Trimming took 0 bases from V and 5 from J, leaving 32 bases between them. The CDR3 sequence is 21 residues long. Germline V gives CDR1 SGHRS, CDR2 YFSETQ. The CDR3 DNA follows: TGCGCCAGCAGCTTGGATCTCGGCGCATCCCCCTCTTCGCGACGGTGGGAGACCCAGTACTTC. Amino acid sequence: CASSLDLGASPSSRRWETQYF.